This TCR beta chain was retrieved from a study of T cell repertoires in cytomegalovirus infection. Study-level background: Matching HLA type and CMV infection were both indicated by public TCR beta signatures.

From germline, CDR1 is SGHDT and CDR2 YYEEEE. The ends lost 0 bases at V and 1 base at J; junction bases unmatched: 5. The CDR3 is 16 residues long. For this clonotype: Its antigen is unknown.

Study conclusions and caveats: It was HLA-C-restricted CMV-specific TCR beta clonotypes that dominated the response ex vivo.

In TCRdb, the reads were re-called with MiXCR into one record per CDR3 protein. The sample yields 750,000 to 950,000 distinct CDR3 sequences, almost 30% seen once. The V and J genes are TRBV5-6 and TRBJ2-5; 8 positions agree with TRBD2. The source is a human donor in good health (CMV status not recorded). Some clones in this sample may be carry-over from other donors' samples. Sequencing used cultured CD8+ T cells from PBMCs, obtained from culture after CMV antigen stimulation. The CDR3 DNA reads as TGTGCCAGCAGCTTGGTGGATAGCGGGATCCAAGAGACCCAGTACTTC. This translates into CASSLVDSGIQETQYF.